This T cell receptor beta chain was captured by sequencing in a study of T cells expressing NK-cell markers. Study summary: Sequenced donors, eight in total, included seven who were HCMV-seropositive and one who was seronegative.

Study findings and constraints: Over 5 donors carried dominant NKG2C+ clonotypes that made up roughly 1.0-8% of their CD8+ T cells.

With UMIs, 5'RACE template switching was used to make TCR beta cDNA. Reprocessing the 5' RACE reads, TCRdb reports a single entry for every CDR3 protein and omits DNA. Across 140,000 to 150,000 distinct CDR3 sequences, the top ten clones capture 10% to 15% of the sample. The CDR3 runs 14 residues. Germline V CDR1 and CDR2: LGHNA, YNFKEQ. Comment on this clonotype: The antigen remains unidentified.

The chain combines TRBV4-2 with TRBJ2-2; checking the TCRdb D call of TRBD1 is not possible without DNA. This sequence originates from a man aged 18 to 29 in good health. Sequencing used blood T cells: a sorted CD56 or NKG2C T cell subset, CD4+ or CD8+ T cells, or bulk PBMC T cells (not recorded which). The CDR3 region is CASSHVTGTGELFF.